This TCR beta chain was retrieved from a study of memory CD4+ T cells and cytomegalovirus serostatus. Background on the study: Donors were healthy Belgian adults, 8 to 10 CMV seropositive and some 24 seronegative.

This CDR3 region has 16 residues. Trimming at V came to 2 bases and at J to 1 base, leaving 3 bases not matched to a gene. Germline V gives CDR1 LGHNA, CDR2 YNFKEQ. This clone was counted a few times. Its antigen remains unknown. Whole-study findings and limits: CD4+ memory repertoires contained about 40% of the roughly 150 reported CMV TCRbeta sequences.

The table came from immunoSEQ multiplex PCR; TCRdb's copy has only in-frame clones and leaves some out. The sample lists around 38,000 clones, roughly four fifths occurring once. The sort gate was single viable CD3+CD4+CD8-CD45RO+ cells for memory CD4+ T cells. Serostatus was set by detecting CMV pp150, pp28, p38, p52 IgG. The sample comprised memory CD4+ T cells from blood. The chain couples TRBV4-2 to TRBJ1-4, with TRBD1 identical over 8 bases. The source of this sequence is an adult in good health and CMV-seronegative. CDR3 sequence: CASSQSTGGTNEKLFF. The CDR3 region has the DNA TGTGCCAGCAGCCAATCTACAGGGGGAACTAATGAAAAACTGTTTTTT.